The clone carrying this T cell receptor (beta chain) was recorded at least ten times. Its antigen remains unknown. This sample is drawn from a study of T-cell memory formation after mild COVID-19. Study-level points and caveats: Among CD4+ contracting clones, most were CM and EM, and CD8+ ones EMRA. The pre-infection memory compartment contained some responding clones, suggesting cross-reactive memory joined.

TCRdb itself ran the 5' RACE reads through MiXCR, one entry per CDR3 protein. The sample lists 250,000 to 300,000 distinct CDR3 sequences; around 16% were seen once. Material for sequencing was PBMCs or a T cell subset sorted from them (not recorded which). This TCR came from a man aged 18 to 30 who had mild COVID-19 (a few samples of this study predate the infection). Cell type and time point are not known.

In nucleotides, the CDR3 is TGTGCCAGCAGCGGACAGTACAATGAGCAGTTCTTC. Its protein is CASSGQYNEQFF. V usage is TRBV2 and J usage is TRBJ2-1; D is possibly TRBD1 (6 bases). Germline loops: CDR1 SNHLY, CDR2 FYNNEI. The CDR3 covers 12 residues. V lost 6 bases, J lost 4 bases, and 7 bases lay in between.